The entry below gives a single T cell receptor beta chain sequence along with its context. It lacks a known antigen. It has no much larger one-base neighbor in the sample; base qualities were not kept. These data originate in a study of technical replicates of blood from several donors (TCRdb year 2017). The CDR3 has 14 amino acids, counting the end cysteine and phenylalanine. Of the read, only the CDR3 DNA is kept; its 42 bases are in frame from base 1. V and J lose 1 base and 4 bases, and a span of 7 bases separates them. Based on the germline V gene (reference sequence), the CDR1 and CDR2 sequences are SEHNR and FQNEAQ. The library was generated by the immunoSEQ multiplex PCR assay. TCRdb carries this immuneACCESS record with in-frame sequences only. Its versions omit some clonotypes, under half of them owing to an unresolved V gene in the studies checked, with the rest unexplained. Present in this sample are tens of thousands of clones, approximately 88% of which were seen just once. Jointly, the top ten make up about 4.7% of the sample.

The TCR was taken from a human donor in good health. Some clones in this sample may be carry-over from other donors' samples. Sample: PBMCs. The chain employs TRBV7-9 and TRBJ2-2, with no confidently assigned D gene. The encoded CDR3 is CASSLDSITGELFF. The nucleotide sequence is TGTGCCAGCAGCTTAGACAGCATCACCGGGGAGCTGTTTTTT. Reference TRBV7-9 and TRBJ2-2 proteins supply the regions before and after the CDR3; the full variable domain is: DTGVSQNPRHKITKRGQNVTFRCDPISEHNRLYWYRQTLGQGPEFLTYFQNEAQLEKSRLLSDRFSAERPKGSFSTLEIQRTEQGDSAMYLCASSLDSITGELFFGEGSRLTVL.